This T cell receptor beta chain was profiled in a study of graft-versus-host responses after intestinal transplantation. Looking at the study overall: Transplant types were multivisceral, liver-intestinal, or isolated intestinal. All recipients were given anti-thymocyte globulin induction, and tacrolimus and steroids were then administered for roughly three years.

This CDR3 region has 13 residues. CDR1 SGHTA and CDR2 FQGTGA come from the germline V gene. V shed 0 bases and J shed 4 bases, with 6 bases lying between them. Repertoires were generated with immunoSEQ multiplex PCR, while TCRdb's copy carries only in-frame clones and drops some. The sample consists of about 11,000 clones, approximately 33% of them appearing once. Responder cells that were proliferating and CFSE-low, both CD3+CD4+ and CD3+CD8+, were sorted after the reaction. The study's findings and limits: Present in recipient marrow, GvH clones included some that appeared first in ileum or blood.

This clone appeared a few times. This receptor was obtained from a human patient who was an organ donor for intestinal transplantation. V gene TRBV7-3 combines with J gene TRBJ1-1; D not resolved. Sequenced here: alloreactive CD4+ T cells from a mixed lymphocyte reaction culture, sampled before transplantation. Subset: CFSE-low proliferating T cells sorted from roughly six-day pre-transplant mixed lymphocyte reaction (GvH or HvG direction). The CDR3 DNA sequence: TGTGCCAGCAGCTTAACCCCGGGCACTGAAGCTTTCTTT. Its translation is CASSLTPGTEAFF.